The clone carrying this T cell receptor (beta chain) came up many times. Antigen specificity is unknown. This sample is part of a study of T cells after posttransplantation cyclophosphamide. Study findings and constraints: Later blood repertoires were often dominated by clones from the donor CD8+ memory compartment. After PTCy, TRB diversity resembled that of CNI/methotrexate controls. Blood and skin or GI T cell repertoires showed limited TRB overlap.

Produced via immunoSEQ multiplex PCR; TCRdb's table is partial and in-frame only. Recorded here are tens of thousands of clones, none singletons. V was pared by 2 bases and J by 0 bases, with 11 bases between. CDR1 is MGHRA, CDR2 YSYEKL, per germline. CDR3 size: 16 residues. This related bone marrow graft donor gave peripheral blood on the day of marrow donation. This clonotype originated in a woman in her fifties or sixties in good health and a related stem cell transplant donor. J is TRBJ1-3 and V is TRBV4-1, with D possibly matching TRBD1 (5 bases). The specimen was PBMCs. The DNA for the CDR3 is TGCGCCAGCAGCCAAAACAGGAGAGACTCTGGAAACACCATATATTTT. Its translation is CASSQNRRDSGNTIYF.